This T cell receptor beta chain stems from a study of shared clonotypes between healthy human individuals. V was pared by 7 bases and J by 10 bases, with 29 bases between. Per the germline V gene, CDR1 is SGHAT and CDR2 is FQNNGV. CDR3 length: 17 residues. Sequencing used immunoSEQ multiplex PCR; TCRdb keeps in-frame clones, though not all of them. The sample consists of roughly 2.1 million clones, about 93% of them appearing once. Naive CD8 populations comprised CD45RO-negative cells positively selected for CCR7, excluding terminally differentiated effector memory CD45RA+ cells. Healthy and HIV-negative, the adult donors had no recent acute infections or vaccinations.

V gene TRBV11-2 combines with J gene TRBJ2-1; perhaps TRBD1 as D (7 bases). What was sequenced was naive CD8+ T cells from PBMCs. The clonotype was recovered from a man aged 18 to 29 in good health. Some clones in this sample may be carry-over from other donors' samples. CDR3 loop: CASTDRVGGRFALEQFF. The CDR3 DNA reads TGTGCCAGCACCGACAGGGTGGGAGGTAGATTTGCTTTGGAGCAGTTCTTC.